A single sample gave rise to the 3 T cell receptor gamma chains below, sequenced in a study of γδ T cells in repeated Plasmodium falciparum infection. TCRdb re-called clones from the multiplex PCR reads using CATT. The top ten clones hold roughly 19% of a sample with about 30,000 gamma-chain clones, roughly 1.4% of them seen once. Vgamma9/Vdelta2+ and Vdelta2-negative gammadelta T cells were flow-sorted from PBMC for bulk sequencing. The sample consisted of gamma-delta T cells from blood. The receptors come from a pool of human donors (malaria-infected and uninfected, not separated).

This clone turned up a few times. Since a far larger clone is one base different, this is likely a read error. Additional DNA sequences in this sample encode the identical CDR3. This chain uses TRGV9 with TRGJ1 or TRGJ2. The J gene was missing in TCRdb and was found by matching the end of the DNA to germline. This CDR3 is 14 amino acids long. CDR1 is GITISATS and CDR2 is ISYDGTV in the germline V gene (reference sequence). The CDR3 DNA sequence: TGTGCCCTGTGGGAGGGCAAGAATTATTATAAGAAACTCTTT. It yields the protein CALWEGKNYYKKLF.

Note on this clone: This DNA translates differently at residue 11 from the TCRdb protein, which is that of a much larger clone; a read error is likely, and the protein shown is the DNA's own translation. This chain uses TRGV9 with TRGJP. No J segment appears in TCRdb, so it was assigned here by matching the sequence to germline. CDR1 is GITISATS, CDR2 ISYDGTV, per germline (reference sequence). The CDR3 sequence is 17 residues long. CDR3: CALWEVPIYLDKKIKVF. The CDR3, as DNA: TGTGCCTTGTGGGAGGTGCCAATTTATTTGGACAAAAAAATCAAGGTATTT.

Remarks on this clone: A far larger clone is just one base off, so this is likely a read error. Within the sample, other DNA sequences also encode this same CDR3. The rearrangement uses TRGV2 and TRGJ1 or TRGJ2. Because TCRdb records no J gene, it was assigned here through a match of the DNA to germline. The trim removed 0 bases at V and 10 bases at J, leaving 9 bases unmatched. In germline, CDR1 is EGSNGY, CDR2 YDSYNSKV. The CDR3 length is 13 residues. The CDR3 loop is CATWDGLFYKKLF. In DNA form, the CDR3 reads TGTGCCACCTGGGACGGGCTTTTTTACAAGAAACTCTTT.